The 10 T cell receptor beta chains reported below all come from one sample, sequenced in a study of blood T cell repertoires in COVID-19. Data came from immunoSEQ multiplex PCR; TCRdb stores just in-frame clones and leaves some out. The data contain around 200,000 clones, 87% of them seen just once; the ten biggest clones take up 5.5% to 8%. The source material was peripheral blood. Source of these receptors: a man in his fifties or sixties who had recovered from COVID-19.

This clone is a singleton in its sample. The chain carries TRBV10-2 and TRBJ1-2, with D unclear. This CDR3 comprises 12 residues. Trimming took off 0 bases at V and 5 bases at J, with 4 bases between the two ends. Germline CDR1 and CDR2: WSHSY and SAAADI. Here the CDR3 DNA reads TGCGCCAGCAGTGAGTCCGGTTATGGCTACACCTTC. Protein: CASSESGYGYTF.

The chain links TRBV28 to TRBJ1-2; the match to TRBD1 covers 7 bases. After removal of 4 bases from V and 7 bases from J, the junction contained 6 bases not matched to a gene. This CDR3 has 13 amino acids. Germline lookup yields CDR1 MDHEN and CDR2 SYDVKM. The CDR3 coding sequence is TGTGCCAGCAGTTCGCAGGGGGTTTTTGGCTACACCTTC. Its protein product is CASSSQGVFGYTF.

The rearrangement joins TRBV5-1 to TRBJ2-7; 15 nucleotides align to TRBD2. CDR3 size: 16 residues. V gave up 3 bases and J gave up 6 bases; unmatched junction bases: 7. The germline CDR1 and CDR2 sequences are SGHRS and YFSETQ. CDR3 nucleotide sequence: TGCGCCAGCAGCTCCGGACTAGCGGGAGGGCTGGGCGAGCAGTACTTC. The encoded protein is CASSSGLAGGLGEQYF.

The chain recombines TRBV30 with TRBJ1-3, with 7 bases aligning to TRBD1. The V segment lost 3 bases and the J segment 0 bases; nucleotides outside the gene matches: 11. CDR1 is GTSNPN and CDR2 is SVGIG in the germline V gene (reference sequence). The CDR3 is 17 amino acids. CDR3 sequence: CAWREYWDSRSGNTIYF. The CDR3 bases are TGTGCCTGGAGGGAATACTGGGACAGCCGCTCTGGAAACACCATATATTTT. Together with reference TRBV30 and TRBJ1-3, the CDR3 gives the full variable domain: SQTIHQWPATLVQPVGSPLSLECTVEGTSNPNLYWYRQAAGRGLQLLFYSVGIGQISSEVPQNLSASRPQDRQFILSSKKLLLSDSGFYLCAWREYWDSRSGNTIYFGEGSWLTVV.

CDR3 coding DNA: TGTGCCAGCAGCGCGTATAATAACTATGGCTACACCTTC. Encoded protein: CASSAYNNYGYTF. The chain recombines TRBV9 with TRBJ1-2; D gene ambiguous. Trimming left V 3 bases short and J 1 base short, with 7 bases between. The CDR3 loop spans 13 amino acids. Germline V gene lookup returns CDR1 SGDLS and CDR2 YYNGEE.

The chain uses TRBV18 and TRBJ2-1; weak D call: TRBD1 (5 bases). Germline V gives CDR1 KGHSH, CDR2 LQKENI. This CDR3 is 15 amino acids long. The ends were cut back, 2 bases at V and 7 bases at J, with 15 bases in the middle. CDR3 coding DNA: TGTGCCAGCTCACCAGCCTTCGCAGGGTCGAATGAGCAGTTCTTC. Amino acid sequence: CASSPAFAGSNEQFF.

CDR3 amino acids: CASSSRLAGAGETQYF. The DNA of the CDR3 is TGTGCCAGCAGCTCCCGGCTCGCGGGGGCCGGGGAGACCCAGTACTTC. V gene TRBV7-8 combines with J gene TRBJ2-5, with TRBD2 as a possible D gene (7 bases). The CDR3 runs to 16 residues. Germline V gives CDR1 SGHVS, CDR2 FQNEAQ. V gave up 4 bases and J gave up 5 bases, with 20 bases separating them.

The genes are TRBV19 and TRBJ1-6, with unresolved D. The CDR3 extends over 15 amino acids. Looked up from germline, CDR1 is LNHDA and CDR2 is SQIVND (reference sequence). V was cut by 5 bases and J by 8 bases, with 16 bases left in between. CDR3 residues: CASSHQTGKDSPLHF. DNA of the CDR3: TGTGCCAGTAGTCACCAGACCGGGAAGGATTCACCCCTCCACTTT.

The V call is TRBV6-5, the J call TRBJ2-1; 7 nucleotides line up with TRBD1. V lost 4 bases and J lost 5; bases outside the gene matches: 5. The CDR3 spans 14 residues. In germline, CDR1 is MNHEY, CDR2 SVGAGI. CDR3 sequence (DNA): TGTGCCAGCAGTTTTGGGACAGAACACAATGAGCAGTTCTTC. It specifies CASSFGTEHNEQFF.

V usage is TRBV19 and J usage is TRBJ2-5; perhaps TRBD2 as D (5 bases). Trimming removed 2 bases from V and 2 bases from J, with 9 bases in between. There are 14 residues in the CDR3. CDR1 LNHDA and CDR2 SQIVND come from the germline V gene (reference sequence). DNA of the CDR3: TGTGCCAGTAGTATAAGGAGCGGACAAGAGACCCAGTACTTC. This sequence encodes CASSIRSGQETQYF.